The source of this T cell receptor (beta chain) is a study of OX40 agonist ivuxolimab in advanced cancers. Study-level background: Ivuxolimab was delivered to patients intravenously every 2 weeks at doses spanning 0.01 to 10 mg/kg. Study-level findings and limits: At 0.1 to 3.0 mg/kg, CD4+ and CD8+ blood T cells expanded clonally by week 6.

The CDR3 is 17 residues long. The trim removed 2 bases at V and 2 bases at J, leaving 8 bases unmatched. Germline V lookup: CDR1 SGHRS, CDR2 YFSETQ. As concerns this clone: What it recognizes is unknown.

Using immunoSEQ multiplex PCR, the repertoire was profiled, and TCRdb retains in-frame clones only, with some absent. The table records around 87,000 clones, approximately 94% of them present only once. The sequence was obtained from an adult with an advanced solid tumor such as melanoma, head and neck, liver or kidney cancer. The sample was CD4+ or CD8+ T cells sorted from blood, taken in a trial of the OX40 agonist ivuxolimab. The rearrangement joins TRBV5-1 to TRBJ2-2, with 8 bases matching TRBD2. DNA of the CDR3: TGCGCCAGCAGCTTCCCGTCAGCGGGAGACAACACCGGGGAGCTGTTTTTT. The encoded protein is CASSFPSAGDNTGELFF.